This T cell receptor beta chain was recovered during a study of shared clonotypes between healthy human individuals. As for the study in general: CD4 naive and CD4 memory each took three plates per donor, while CD8 naive took two and CD8 memory one.

Study results and limitations: Only blood samples were collected, and tissue repertoires likely differ. Naive subsets tended to show greater estimated richness than memory subsets. The four-donor shared clonotypes exceeded non-shared clonotypes in generation probability, with non-shared ones scoring lower.

In the naive CD8 group, cells lacked CD45RO and were positively selected for CCR7, so terminally differentiated effector memory CD45RA+ cells were left out. For this clone: The antigen remains undetermined.

Clones were read by immunoSEQ multiplex PCR, and TCRdb kept only the in-frame ones, dropping some. The table records about 2 million clones, approximately 94% of them present only once. V shed 3 bases, J shed 5 bases, and the junction held 8 bases outside the gene matches. In germline, CDR1 is KGHSH, CDR2 LQKENI. This CDR3 contains 16 residues. What was sequenced was naive CD8+ T cells sorted from blood. The TCR was taken from a man younger than 35 in good health. V and J are TRBV18 and TRBJ2-1; TRBD2 agrees at 9 bases. In nucleotides, the CDR3 is TGTGCCAGCTCACCGATGCGGGGGGGTATAAACAATGAGCAGTTCTTC. Translation: CASSPMRGGINNEQFF.